This T cell receptor (beta chain) was found in a study of long-term antiretroviral therapy in people with HIV. The germline V and J ends were trimmed by 5 bases and 5 bases, with 9 bases remaining between them. CDR1 SGHVS and CDR2 FNYEAQ come from the germline V gene. This CDR3 has 12 residues. Run at survey level, the immunoSEQ assay was version v3.0. Libraries were prepared by immunoSEQ multiplex PCR; TCRdb keeps only in-frame clonotypes and omits some of them. This table holds some 25,000 clones, roughly 83% found once. The chain uses TRBV7-6 and TRBJ1-2, with a tentative D call TRBD1 (5 bases). The TCR was taken from a young man with HIV. Source: unsorted PBMCs, taken 0.7 years before starting antiretroviral therapy. Here the CDR3 DNA reads TGTGCCAGCAGCCCGGGACCATATGGCTACACCTTC. This gives the protein CASSPGPYGYTF.